Presented here are 6 T cell receptor beta chains from one specimen sequenced in a study of Graves' ophthalmopathy and Graves' hyperthyroidism (dated by TCRdb to the late 2010s). TCRdb lists the instrument as Illumina HiSeq 2000. For repertoire sequencing, the TCR beta CDR3 regions were amplified from RNA transcripts. The first round was an RT-PCR using HTBI primers with the Qiagen OneStep RT-PCR kit, and this first round was followed by a second-round multiplex PCR, then size selection and purification. TCRdb reran the public reads through fastp at Q25 and MiXCR, keeping productive beta chains. CDR3 protein sequences are deduplicated, and each keeps its most common genes and DNA. Within this sample are some 200,000 distinct CDR3 sequences, with 29% of them counted one time only. The ten largest clones represent approximately 9.1% of the sample. The sample was peripheral blood. The source of these receptors is a man aged 45-65 years with Graves' ophthalmopathy. Donor details come from another sample of the same person, matched by shared clones.

This clonotype was detected only a few times. The chain couples TRBV6-2 or TRBV6-3 to TRBJ1-5; 10 bases agree with TRBD1. Germline CDR1 and CDR2: MNHEY and SVGEGT. The CDR3 extends over 14 amino acids. V lost 6 bases and J lost 6; bases outside the gene matches: 5. CDR3 coding DNA: TGTGCCAGCAGACCGACAGGGGGCCGTCAGCCCCAGCATTTT. This sequence encodes CASRPTGGRQPQHF.

This clonotype was counted many times. This chain connects TRBV7-2 to TRBJ2-7; D is perhaps TRBD1 (8 bases). Germline V gene data show CDR1 as SGHTA and CDR2 as FQGNSA. Trimming shortened V by 5 bases and J by 2 bases, and 16 bases separated the two germline ends. The CDR3 totals 15 residues. CDR3 nucleotides: TGTGCCAGCAGCCTTACAGGGGGGGGAACCTACGAGCAGTACTTC. This codes for CASSLTGGGTYEQYF.

The sample holds many counts of this clonotype. This rearrangement joins TRBV28 to TRBJ2-7, with D perhaps TRBD2 (6 bases). Germline V gene data show CDR1 as MDHEN and CDR2 as SYDVKM. V was pared by 8 bases and J by 4 bases, with 6 bases between. The CDR3 length is 10 residues. As DNA, the CDR3 is TGTGCCAGCGGGAGGTACGAGCAGTACTTC. Protein sequence: CASGRYEQYF.

This clonotype was seen repeatedly, ten times or more. The chain carries TRBV7-2 and TRBJ1-1, with a possible D match to TRBD1 (5 bases). Germline lookup yields CDR1 SGHTA and CDR2 FQGNSA. CDR3 length: 12 residues. V was clipped by 10 bases and J by 4 bases, with 13 bases between them. This chain's CDR3 is CATLGPGTEAFF. CDR3 in DNA: TGTGCCACCTTGGGGCCGGGCACTGAAGCTTTCTTT.

V is TRBV30 and J is TRBJ2-2, with D maybe TRBD1 (7 bases). The V gene's germline CDR1 is GTSNPN and CDR2 SVGIG (reference sequence). This CDR3 has 14 amino acids. V lost 2 bases and J lost 8, with 15 bases in between. The CDR3 protein is CAWSPSRGVGELFF. The DNA for the CDR3 is TGTGCCTGGAGTCCCAGCAGGGGGGTTGGGGAGCTGTTTTTT.

This clonotype has at least ten counts. The V and J genes are TRBV20-1 and TRBJ2-4; D is undetermined. The CDR3 sequence is 14 residues long. Germline CDR1 is DFQATT and CDR2 is SNEGSKA (reference sequence). Trimming removed 0 bases from V and 14 bases from J, with 20 bases in between. In nucleotides, the CDR3 is TGCAGTGCTAGAGATCAGGCGGAATCCATACCCAAGTACTTC. This encodes CSARDQAESIPKYF.